This T cell receptor beta chain derives from a study of shared clonotypes between healthy human individuals. General observations from the study: Researchers found naive subsets generally carried larger estimated richness than memory subsets.

Genomic DNA (from each subset) was split evenly across several immunoSEQ plates. Profiled with immunoSEQ multiplex PCR; TCRdb holds only in-frame clones, not every one. Counted here are a few million clones, 90% to 96% occurring once; the ten biggest clones make up over 0.1%. The CDR3 has 13 residues. With 0 bases removed from V and 7 bases from J, the gap between germline ends came to 9 bases. Germline CDR1 MNHNY, CDR2 SVGAGI (reference sequence). As concerns this clone: Antigen: not known.

This chain links TRBV6-6 with TRBJ1-2, with unresolved D. Sequenced: naive CD4+ T cells sorted from blood. Subset reported: CD45RA+ positively selected. The source of this sequence is a man aged 18 to 29 in good health. The CDR3: CASSYSEGLGYTF. As DNA, the CDR3 is TGTGCCAGCAGTTACTCGGAGGGCCTTGGCTACACCTTC.